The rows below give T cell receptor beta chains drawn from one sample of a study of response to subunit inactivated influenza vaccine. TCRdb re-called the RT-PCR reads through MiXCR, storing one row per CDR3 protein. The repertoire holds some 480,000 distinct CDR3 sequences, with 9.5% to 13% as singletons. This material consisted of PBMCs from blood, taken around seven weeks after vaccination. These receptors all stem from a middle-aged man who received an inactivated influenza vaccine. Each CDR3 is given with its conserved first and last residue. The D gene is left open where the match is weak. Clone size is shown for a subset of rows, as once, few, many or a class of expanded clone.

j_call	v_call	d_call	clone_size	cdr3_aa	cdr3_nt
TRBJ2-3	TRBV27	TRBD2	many	CASRELAGGSTDTQYF	TGTGCCAGCAGGGAACTAGCGGGAGGGAGCACAGATACGCAGTATTTT
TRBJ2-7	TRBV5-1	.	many	CASKAGTDLHEQYF	TGCGCCAGCAAGGCTGGGACGGACCTTCACGAGCAGTACTTC
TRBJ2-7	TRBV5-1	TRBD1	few	CASSFSPGQGAGEQYF	TGCGCCAGCAGCTTCTCACCGGGACAGGGGGCGGGCGAGCAGTACTTC
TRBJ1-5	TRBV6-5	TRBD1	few	CASSLTGIQPQHF	TGTGCCAGCAGTTTGACAGGGATACAGCCCCAGCATTTT
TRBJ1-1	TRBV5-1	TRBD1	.	CASSAGTGGARTEAFF	TGCGCCAGCAGTGCCGGGACAGGGGGCGCGCGCACTGAAGCTTTCTTT
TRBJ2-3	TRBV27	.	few	CASSLLGAGDTQYF	TGTGCCAGCAGTTTACTGGGTGCTGGAGATACGCAGTATTTT
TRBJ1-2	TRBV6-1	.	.	CASSAENAGYGYTF	TGTGCCAGCAGTGCGGAGAATGCAGGCTATGGCTACACCTTC
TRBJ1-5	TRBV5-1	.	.	CASSLEHGNQPQHF	TGCGCCAGCAGCTTGGAACATGGCAATCAGCCCCAGCATTTT
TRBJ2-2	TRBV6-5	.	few	CASSHISGTLNTGELFF	TGTGCCAGCAGTCACATCTCCGGGACACTAAACACCGGGGAGCTGTTTTTT
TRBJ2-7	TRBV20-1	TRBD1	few	CSAREYPGGEQYF	TGCAGTGCTAGAGAATACCCAGGGGGCGAGCAGTACTTC
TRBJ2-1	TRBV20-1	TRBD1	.	CSAIRDRFSEQFF	TGCAGTGCTATCCGGGACAGGTTCAGTGAGCAGTTCTTC
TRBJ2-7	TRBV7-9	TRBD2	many	CASSPRTSASYEQYF	TGTGCCAGCAGCCCCCGGACTAGCGCTTCCTACGAGCAGTACTTC
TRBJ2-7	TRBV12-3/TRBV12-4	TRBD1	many	CASSRGQGETYEQYF	TGTGCCAGCAGTAGGGGACAGGGGGAGACCTACGAGCAGTACTTC
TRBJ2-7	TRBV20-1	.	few	CSARDKGKVSYEQYF	TGCAGTGCTAGAGATAAGGGGAAAGTATCCTACGAGCAGTACTTC
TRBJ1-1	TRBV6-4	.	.	CASSDSFLPPNTEAFF	TGTGCCAGCAGTGACAGTTTTTTGCCCCCGAACACTGAAGCTTTCTTT
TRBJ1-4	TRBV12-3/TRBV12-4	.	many	CASSRTGPNEKLFF	TGTGCCAGCAGTCGGACGGGTCCTAATGAAAAACTGTTTTTT
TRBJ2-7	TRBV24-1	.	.	CATSATGQYSKQYF	TGTGCCACCAGTGCAACAGGGCAGTACTCGAAGCAGTACTTC
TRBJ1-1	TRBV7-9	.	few	CASSPTGGTNTEAFF	TGTGCCAGCAGCCCCACAGGAGGGACGAACACTGAAGCTTTCTTT
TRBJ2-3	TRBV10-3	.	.	CAISEGSGTDTQYF	TGTGCCATCAGTGAGGGTTCGGGCACAGATACGCAGTATTTT
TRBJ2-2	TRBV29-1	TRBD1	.	CSVDTGGVTGELFF	TGCAGCGTCGATACAGGGGGCGTCACCGGGGAGCTGTTTTTT
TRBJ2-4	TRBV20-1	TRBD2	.	CSAGGLAGKAMGIQYF	TGCAGTGCAGGCGGACTAGCGGGGAAAGCAATGGGCATTCAGTACTTC
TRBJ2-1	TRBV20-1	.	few	CSAREGDWTGFNEQFF	TGCAGTGCTAGAGAGGGGGATTGGACGGGGTTCAATGAGCAGTTCTTC
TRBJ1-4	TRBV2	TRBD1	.	CASRVQGAGEKLFF	TGTGCCAGCAGGGTACAGGGGGCGGGGGAAAAACTGTTTTTT
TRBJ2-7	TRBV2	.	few	CASTRDDYEQYF	TGTGCCAGCACTCGGGACGACTACGAGCAGTACTTC
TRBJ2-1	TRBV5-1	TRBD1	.	CASSTGQGNEQFF	TGCGCCAGCAGCACCGGACAGGGAAATGAGCAGTTCTTC
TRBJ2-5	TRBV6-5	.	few	CASSYSPSLGTQYF	TGTGCCAGCAGTTACTCACCTAGCTTGGGGACCCAGTACTTC
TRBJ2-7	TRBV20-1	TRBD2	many	CSARTSGSSYEQYF	TGCAGTGCGAGGACTAGCGGGAGTTCCTACGAGCAGTACTTC
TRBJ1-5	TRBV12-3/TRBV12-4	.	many	CASSLEEAPQHF	TGTGCCAGCAGTTTAGAAGAGGCGCCCCAGCATTTT
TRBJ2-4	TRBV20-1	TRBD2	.	CSARSGLAGGLAKNIQYF	TGCAGTGCTAGATCGGGACTAGCGGGAGGTCTAGCCAAAAACATTCAGTACTTC
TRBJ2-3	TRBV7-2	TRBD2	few	CASSLGGRAQYF	TGTGCCAGCAGCTTGGGGGGGAGGGCGCAGTATTTT
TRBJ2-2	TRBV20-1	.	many	CSARLRGSTDTGELFF	TGCAGTGCTAGGCTCCGAGGTAGCACTGACACCGGGGAGCTGTTTTTT
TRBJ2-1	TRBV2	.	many	CASSEADRTEQFF	TGTGCCAGCAGTGAAGCGGACCGGACAGAGCAGTTCTTC
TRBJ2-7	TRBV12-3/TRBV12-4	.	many	CASSPRRGEQYF	TGTGCCAGCAGTCCTCGTCGGGGCGAGCAGTACTTC
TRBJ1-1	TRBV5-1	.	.	CASSFAQGGYTEAFF	TGCGCCAGCAGCTTTGCACAGGGAGGGTACACTGAAGCTTTCTTT
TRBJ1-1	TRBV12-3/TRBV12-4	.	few	CASSSAWNTEAFF	TGTGCCAGCAGTTCGGCCTGGAACACTGAAGCTTTCTTT
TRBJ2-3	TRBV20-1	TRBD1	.	CSASHATGGRTDTQYF	TGCAGTGCTAGCCATGCGACAGGGGGCCGCACAGATACGCAGTATTTT
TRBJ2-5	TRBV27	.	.	CASSPGVDPYQETQYF	TGTGCCAGCAGCCCCGGGGTCGACCCGTACCAAGAGACCCAGTACTTC
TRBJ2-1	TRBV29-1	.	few	CSVERVFRLYNEQFF	TGCAGCGTGGAGAGGGTTTTCCGCCTTTACAATGAGCAGTTCTTC
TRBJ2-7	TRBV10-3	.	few	CAISEAIRDYEQYF	TGTGCCATCAGTGAGGCAATCAGGGATTACGAGCAGTACTTC
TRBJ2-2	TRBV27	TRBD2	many	CASSLGLAGNTGELFF	TGTGCCAGCAGTTTAGGACTAGCGGGGAACACCGGGGAGCTGTTTTTT
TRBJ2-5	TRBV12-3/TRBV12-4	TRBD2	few	CASSPRLAGAETQYF	TGTGCCAGCAGTCCTCGACTAGCGGGGGCAGAGACCCAGTACTTC
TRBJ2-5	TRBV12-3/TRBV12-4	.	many	CASSLVPGVGGETQYF	TGTGCCAGCAGTTTAGTCCCAGGGGTTGGGGGAGAGACCCAGTACTTC
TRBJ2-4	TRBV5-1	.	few	CASSLRRGRDSKNIQYF	TGCGCCAGCAGCTTGAGGCGGGGAAGAGACTCCAAAAACATTCAGTACTTC
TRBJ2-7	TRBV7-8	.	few	CASSLGLSARSSYEQYF	TGTGCCAGCAGCTTAGGTTTAAGCGCCAGGAGTTCCTACGAGCAGTACTTC
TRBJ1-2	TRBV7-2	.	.	CASSPNRVVNGYTF	TGTGCCAGCAGCCCAAACCGGGTAGTAAATGGCTACACCTTC
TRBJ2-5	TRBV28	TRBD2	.	CASSPIAGGGETQYF	TGTGCCAGCAGCCCTATAGCGGGAGGCGGGGAGACCCAGTACTTC
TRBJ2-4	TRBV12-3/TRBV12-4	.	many	CASSLARRDRGSSIQYF	TGTGCCAGCAGTTTAGCGAGGAGAGACCGGGGCAGTAGCATTCAGTACTTC
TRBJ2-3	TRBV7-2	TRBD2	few	CASSSGGLHTDTQYF	TGTGCCAGCAGTAGCGGGGGGCTCCACACAGATACGCAGTATTTT
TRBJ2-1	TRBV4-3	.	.	CASSHPLAGGSEQFF	TGCGCCAGCAGCCACCCCCTTGCCGGTGGGAGTGAGCAGTTCTTC
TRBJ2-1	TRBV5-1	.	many	CASSLVTDNEQFF	TGCGCCAGCAGCTTGGTGACTGACAATGAGCAGTTCTTC
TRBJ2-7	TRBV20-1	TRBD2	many	CSATSGRRGGHEQYF	TGCAGTGCTACTAGCGGGAGACGAGGAGGGCACGAGCAGTACTTC
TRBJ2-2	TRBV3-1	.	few	CATNLRGTGELFF	TGTGCCACCAACCTTCGAGGGACCGGGGAGCTGTTTTTT
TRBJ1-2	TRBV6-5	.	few	CASSYVGGQVYGYTF	TGTGCCAGCAGTTACGTGGGGGGGCAGGTCTATGGCTACACCTTC
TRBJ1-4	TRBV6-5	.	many	CASSYDGYRPEKLFF	TGTGCCAGCAGTTACGACGGATACCGCCCCGAAAAACTGTTTTTT
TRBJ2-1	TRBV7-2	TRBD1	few	CASSSGTGTGLIVF	TGTGCCAGCAGCTCCGGGACCGGGACAGGGTTGATCGTCTTC